These 23 T cell receptor beta chains share one sample of origin, sequenced in a study of beta chain features in type 1 diabetes. The study, taken as a whole, reports: TCRB CDR3s from Type 1 diabetes patients were moderately but significantly shorter in all four CD4+ subsets.

As every portion of the isolated RNA was reverse transcribed, the sequencing read expressed TCRB transcripts. Method: immunoSEQ multiplex PCR; TCRdb's copy keeps in-frame clones and lacks some. The sample lists around 100,000 clones, under 30% occurring once. For these receptors, no antigen is known. Specimen: central memory CD4+ T cells from blood. The receptors shown here come from a woman under 30 with type 1 diabetes.

This clone came up a few times. J is TRBJ2-5 and V is TRBV6-5; a possible D gene is TRBD1 (5 bases). Per germline, CDR1 MNHEY and CDR2 SVGAGI. This CDR3 has 14 amino acids. V gave up 0 bases and J gave up 5 bases, with 10 bases separating them. CDR3 in amino acids: CASSYSSGFETQYF. The CDR3 coding sequence is TGTGCCAGCAGTTACTCTTCAGGGTTCGAGACCCAGTACTTC.

This sequence joins TRBV14 and TRBJ1-5; D unresolved. Trimming removed 1 base from V and 7 bases from J, with 5 bases in between. This CDR3 contains 12 residues. Germline CDR1 reads SGHDN; CDR2 reads FVKESK. CDR3 nucleotide sequence: TGTGCCAGCAGCCAAGGAGTCCAGCCCCAGCATTTT. Protein product: CASSQGVQPQHF.

The chain links TRBV6-5 to TRBJ1-2, with 8 bases that match TRBD1. The CDR3 covers 15 residues. V was clipped by 0 bases and J by 3 bases; unmatched bases: 3. CDR1 and CDR2 from the germline V gene are MNHEY and SVGAGI. CDR3 protein: CASSYSKQGDYGYTF. In DNA form, the CDR3 reads TGTGCCAGCAGTTACTCGAAACAGGGGGACTATGGCTACACCTTC.

This sequence joins TRBV15 and TRBJ1-1; D possibly corresponds to TRBD1 (5 bases). Germline lookup yields CDR1 LNHNV and CDR2 YYDKDF (reference sequence). The CDR3 consists of 16 residues. V lost 1 base to trimming and J lost 0 bases, with 12 bases between them. DNA of the CDR3: TGTGCCACCAGCAGAGGTAGACAGAACATGAACACTGAAGCTTTCTTT. This codes for CATSRGRQNMNTEAFF.

This clone was observed a few times. The chain is built from TRBV6-1 and TRBJ2-3, with D perhaps TRBD2 (6 bases). The germline V and J ends were trimmed by 0 bases and 5 bases, with 9 bases remaining between them. CDR1 MNHNS and CDR2 SASEGT come from the germline V gene. CDR3 length equals 14 residues. The CDR3 coding sequence is TGTGCCAGCAGTGAAGCGGAGGGAAGAGATACGCAGTATTTT. Protein: CASSEAEGRDTQYF.

CDR3 protein: CSVSSNYGYTF. As DNA, the CDR3 is TGCAGTGTTAGCAGTAACTATGGCTACACCTTC. The rearrangement links TRBV20-1 to TRBJ1-2; no reliable D call. The CDR3 has 11 residues. The germline V gene encodes CDR1 DFQATT and CDR2 SNEGSKA (reference sequence). V dropped 7 bases and J dropped 1 base, with 7 bases sitting between them.

The gene calls are TRBV6-5 and TRBJ2-7, with TRBD2 matching over 12 bases. CDR1 and CDR2 from the germline V gene are MNHEY and SVGAGI. The trim removed 4 bases at V and 5 bases at J, leaving 6 bases unmatched. The CDR3 length is 15 residues. The CDR3 sequence: CASSLTSGSSNEQYV. The CDR3 DNA follows: TGTGCCAGCAGTTTGACTAGCGGGAGCAGCAACGAGCAGTACGTC.

The chain is built from TRBV6-6 and TRBJ1-5, with D uncertain. Germline V gene lookup returns CDR1 MNHNY and CDR2 SVGAGI (reference sequence). V shed 2 bases and J shed 0 bases, with 5 bases lying between them. The CDR3 runs 14 residues. The CDR3 nucleotides read TGTGCCAGCAGTTACGGGCTTAGCAATCAGCCCCAGCATTTT. Its protein product is CASSYGLSNQPQHF.

The V and J genes are TRBV28 and TRBJ2-3, with a tentative D call TRBD2 (6 bases). The germline V and J ends were trimmed by 3 bases and 0 bases, with 16 bases remaining between them. The CDR3 runs to 17 residues. Germline loops: CDR1 MDHEN, CDR2 SYDVKM. For the CDR3, the DNA is TGTGCCAGCAGTTTGTGGGCCGGGGGTCCTAGCACAGATACGCAGTATTTT. Translated: CASSLWAGGPSTDTQYF.

There are a few counts of this clone. The rearrangement links TRBV2 to TRBJ2-1; 8 positions agree with TRBD1. V shed 5 bases and J 8 bases; nucleotides not matched to a gene: 11. The CDR3 has 15 residues. CDR1 and CDR2 (germline): SNHLY, FYNNEI. The CDR3 region has the DNA TGTGCCAGCAGTCGGGTGGCAGGGGGCTCTCATGAGCAGTTCTTC. This sequence encodes CASSRVAGGSHEQFF.

This chain's CDR3 is CASRGARAPVGSYNEQFF. Here the CDR3 DNA reads TGTGCCAGCAGGGGTGCAAGAGCGCCAGTTGGCTCCTACAATGAGCAGTTCTTC. The chain has TRBV28 and TRBJ2-1, with D hard to call. Trimming pared 6 bases from V and 0 bases from J, leaving 21 bases between. CDR3 length equals 18 residues. CDR1 and CDR2 (germline): MDHEN, SYDVKM.

The chain couples TRBV30 to TRBJ2-2, with D perhaps matching TRBD2 (6 bases). Trimming pared 4 bases from V and 7 bases from J, leaving 13 bases between. CDR3 length equals 13 residues. Germline loops: CDR1 GTSNPN, CDR2 SVGIG (reference sequence). The CDR3 sequence is CAWTERAGGELFF. CDR3 sequence (DNA): TGTGCCTGGACCGAGCGGGCTGGCGGGGAGCTGTTTTTT. The whole variable domain, remainder taken from reference TRBV30 and TRBJ2-2, is SQTIHQWPATLVQPVGSPLSLECTVEGTSNPNLYWYRQAAGRGLQLLFYSVGIGQISSEVPQNLSASRPQDRQFILSSKKLLLSDSGFYLCAWTERAGGELFFGEGSRLTVL.

This rearrangement joins TRBV4-2 to TRBJ1-2; maybe TRBD1 (6 bases). CDR1 is LGHNA and CDR2 is YNFKEQ in the germline V gene. This CDR3 comprises 14 residues. Trimming removed 4 bases from V and 1 base from J, with 10 bases in between. This chain's CDR3 is CASSPTDSNYGYTF. CDR3 coding DNA: TGTGCCAGCAGCCCTACGGACAGTAACTATGGCTACACCTTC.

The chain carries TRBV29-1 and TRBJ2-7; 9 positions match TRBD1. V was pared by 6 bases and J by 3 bases, with 3 bases of the junction left unmatched. The CDR3 is 12 residues long. CDR1 is SQVTM and CDR2 is ANQGSEA in the germline V gene. The CDR3 reads CSVGQGYYEQYF. The CDR3 DNA is TGCAGCGTCGGACAGGGGTACTACGAGCAGTACTTC.

At least ten counts were recorded for this clone. The V gene is TRBV5-1, the J gene TRBJ2-5, with D perhaps TRBD2 (5 bases). The V and J ends lost 1 base and 4 bases respectively, with 17 bases between them. This CDR3 is built from 16 residues. CDR1 is SGHRS, CDR2 YFSETQ, per germline. The CDR3 sequence is CASSLTLGQRAETQYF. CDR3 bases: TGCGCCAGCAGCTTGACGCTAGGGCAGAGGGCAGAGACCCAGTACTTC.

This clone has a handful of counts. The rearrangement joins TRBV6-6 to TRBJ2-5; 8 nucleotides align to TRBD1. CDR1 is MNHNY, CDR2 SVGAGI, per germline (reference sequence). This CDR3 region has 15 residues. V was pared by 2 bases and J by 4 bases, with 6 bases of the junction left unmatched. CDR3: CASSYRRGLGETQYF. The CDR3 DNA reads as TGTGCCAGCAGTTACCGCAGGGGGCTAGGAGAGACCCAGTACTTC.

This clone was seen only a few times. V is TRBV15 and J is TRBJ2-5, with D hard to call. Per the germline V gene, CDR1 is LNHNV and CDR2 is YYDKDF (reference sequence). Trimming took 6 bases from V and 5 from J, leaving 7 bases between them. CDR3 size: 11 residues. This chain's CDR3 is CATRVGETQYF. The DNA of the CDR3 is TGTGCCACCAGGGTCGGGGAGACCCAGTACTTC.

This clone appeared a few times. V is TRBV5-1 and J is TRBJ2-7, with 7 bases aligning to TRBD1. The J segment lost 5 bases and the V segment lost 4 bases, leaving 6 bases of the junction unmatched. CDR1 is SGHRS and CDR2 is YFSETQ in the germline V gene. This CDR3 comprises 13 residues. CDR3 DNA: TGCGCCAGCAGCCGAGAAAGGGGGCACGAGCAGTACGTC. It yields the protein CASSRERGHEQYV.

The V and J genes are TRBV10-3 and TRBJ2-7; TRBD2 agrees at 16 bases. CDR3 size: 16 residues. The V gene's germline CDR1 is ENHRY and CDR2 SYGVKD. The V gene end was trimmed by 6 bases and the J gene end by 4 bases; junction bases not matched to a gene: 6. CDR3 amino acids: CAISSGLAGGVYEQYV. The CDR3 DNA reads as TGTGCCATCAGCTCGGGACTAGCGGGAGGGGTATACGAGCAGTACGTC.

J is TRBJ1-3 and V is TRBV2, with 7 nucleotides matching TRBD1. CDR3 length: 15 residues. Losses at the gene ends were 6 bases for V and 1 base for J; bases not matched to a gene: 6. Germline V gene sequence: CDR1 SNHLY, CDR2 FYNNEI. CDR3: CASSETGESGNTIYF. The CDR3, as DNA: TGTGCCAGCAGCGAAACAGGGGAATCTGGAAACACCATATATTTT.

In regard to this clone: A junction end diverges from the germline sequence, so it may reflect a read error. CDR3 DNA: TGTGCCAGCAGTTTACCACCTAGGGACAGCAGTCAGCCCCAGCATTTT. Its translation: CASSLPPRDSSQPQHF. V usage is TRBV27 and J usage is TRBJ1-5; 7 nucleotides align to TRBD1. The CDR3 length is 16 residues. The germline V gene has CDR1 MNHEY and CDR2 SMNVEV (reference sequence).

The chain links TRBV14 to TRBJ2-5, with 10 bases fitting TRBD1. J gave up 12 bases and V 3 bases, and 10 bases lay outside the gene matches. The CDR3 loop spans 14 amino acids. Germline CDR1 SGHDN, CDR2 FVKESK. Here the CDR3 DNA reads TGTGCCAGCAGCCAGGCGAGACAGGGGGCCCGTGAGTACTTC. The encoded protein is CASSQARQGAREYF. Drawing the rest from reference TRBV14 and TRBJ2-5, the complete variable domain is EAGVTQFPSHSVIEKGQTVTLRCDPISGHDNLYWYRRVMGKEIKFLLHFVKESKQDESGMPNNRFLAERTGGTYSTLKVQPAELEDSGVYFCASSQARQGAREYFGPGTRLLVL.

In this sample, this clone turned up a few times. The rearrangement uses TRBV29-1 and TRBJ1-1; 7 bases align to TRBD1. CDR3 size: 13 residues. The ends lost 7 bases at V and 2 bases at J; junction bases unmatched: 7. The germline V gene has CDR1 SQVTM and CDR2 ANQGSEA. CDR3 in amino acids: CSGGDSLNTEAFF. The CDR3, as DNA: TGCAGCGGGGGGGACAGTCTTAACACTGAAGCTTTCTTT.